This record covers a single TCR beta chain. Its cognate antigen is unknown. Other nucleotide sequences in the sample specify the same CDR3. This record comes from a study of shared clonotypes between healthy human individuals. For the study at large: Each donor had three CD4 naive, three CD4 memory, two CD8 naive and one CD8 memory plate.

Study-level results: Compared with memory subsets, naive subsets generally had larger estimated richness. The sampled material consisted only of blood, and tissue repertoires are likely to differ.

Germline CDR1 and CDR2: SGDLS and YYNGEE. The V end was cut by 4 bases, the J end by 0 bases, with 10 bases between. This CDR3 has 14 residues. The protocol was immunoSEQ multiplex PCR, while the TCRdb copy is restricted to in-frame clones and leaves out a portion. Seen here are 950,000 to 1,100,000 clones, about 75% observed once, and the top ten hold about 1.5%. The sequence came from a man aged 18 to 29 in good health. Source material: memory CD4+ T cells sorted from blood. As for subset: CD45RA-negative fraction. The J gene is TRBJ1-1, the V gene TRBV9; possible D gene TRBD1, 5 bases. The CDR3 spells CASSPTGMNTEAFF. The CDR3 coding sequence is TGTGCCAGCAGCCCTACAGGCATGAACACTGAAGCTTTCTTT.